This TCR beta chain was observed in a study of cytomegalovirus exposure and HLA in healthy donors. General study results and limits: For cytomegalovirus status, the classifier reportedly gave diagnoses with high specificity and sensitivity.

The assay was immunoSEQ multiplex PCR, and TCRdb's table has in-frame clones only and misses some. Among about 160,000 clones listed, about 86% were seen once. In regard to this clone: Antigen specificity is unknown.

The receptor was isolated from a woman in her twenties or thirties in good health and CMV-seronegative. The sequenced sample consisted of PBMCs.

As DNA, the CDR3 is TGTGCCAGCAGCTTAGGGACTAGCGGGTCTGGGGCCCAGTACTTC. Protein product: CASSLGTSGSGAQYF. The rearrangement joins TRBV7-2 to TRBJ2-5; 11 bases agree with TRBD2. This CDR3 is 15 amino acids long. Trimming took 1 base from V and 9 from J; bases not matched to a gene: 7. CDR1 SGHTA and CDR2 FQGNSA come from the germline V gene. Complete variable domain (other parts from reference TRBV7-2 and TRBJ2-5): GAGVSQSPSNKVTEKGKDVELRCDPISGHTALYWYRQSLGQGLEFLIYFQGNSAPDKSGLPSDRFSAERTGGSVSTLTIQRTQQEDSAVYLCASSLGTSGSGAQYFGPGTRLLVL.